The next 8 T cell receptor beta chains were all read from a single sample in a study of control samples from healthy donors and cancer patients. The assay was immunoSEQ multiplex PCR, and TCRdb's table has in-frame clones only and misses some. Among around 230,000 clones, roughly 94% were seen once, and the ten largest hold around 1.5%. Material: blood. The receptors shown here come from a man aged 45-60 years in good health.

This clone is a singleton in its sample. The J gene is TRBJ2-1, the V gene TRBV2, with a possible D match to TRBD2 (6 bases). Trimming removed 7 bases from V and 9 bases from J, with 16 bases in between. The CDR3 runs to 13 residues. CDR1 is SNHLY, CDR2 FYNNEI, per germline. Here the CDR3 DNA reads TGTGCCAGCATCCGGGACTCCCGGGGTGAGCAGTTCTTC. This translates into CASIRDSRGEQFF.

J is TRBJ1-2 and V is TRBV18; no reliable D call. CDR3 length: 11 residues. V lost 4 bases and J lost 5, with 5 bases in between. Per the germline V gene, CDR1 is KGHSH and CDR2 is LQKENI. The CDR3: CASSQGYGYTF. CDR3 nucleotide sequence: TGTGCCAGCTCACAGGGATATGGCTACACCTTC.

The chain carries TRBV2 and TRBJ2-7; TRBD1 might be the D (6 bases). CDR1 is SNHLY and CDR2 is FYNNEI in the germline V gene. The CDR3 contains 13 residues. The germline V and J ends were trimmed by 7 bases and 1 base, with 11 bases remaining between them. CDR3 sequence reads: CASTRGRSYEQYV. The CDR3 nucleotides read TGTGCCAGCACCAGGGGACGGTCCTACGAGCAGTACGTC.

On this clone itself: One end of the junction varies from germline; a read error may be responsible. V and J are TRBV15 and TRBJ1-6, with TRBD1 identical over 9 bases. Germline lookup yields CDR1 LNHNV and CDR2 YYDKDF (reference sequence). The CDR3 extends over 14 amino acids. The CDR3: CATSRRQGDSPLHF. Here the CDR3 DNA reads TGTGCCACTAGCAGGAGACAGGGGGATTCACCCCTCCACTTT.

The V gene is TRBV7-9, the J gene TRBJ2-1; 10 bases are a match to TRBD1. V was pared by 1 base and J by 5 bases, with 5 bases of the junction left unmatched. Germline loops: CDR1 SEHNR, CDR2 FQNEAQ (reference sequence). This CDR3 has 16 amino acids. In DNA form, the CDR3 reads TGTGCCAGCAGCTTAGAACTGGACAGGGGGAACAATGAGCAGTTCTTC. It is translated as CASSLELDRGNNEQFF.

Details on this clone: The identical CDR3 is also encoded by other nucleotide sequences in the sample. The CDR3 DNA reads as TGCGCCAGCAGCTTACCGGGACAGGGGGCGCGCGGCTACACCTTC. Translation: CASSLPGQGARGYTF. The chain recombines TRBV5-1 with TRBJ1-2, with 12 positions matching TRBD1. V lost 2 bases and J lost 8; bases outside the gene matches: 7. This CDR3 region has 15 residues. CDR1 SGHRS and CDR2 YFSETQ come from the germline V gene.

The chain has TRBV10-3 and TRBJ1-5, with a weak D call TRBD1 (5 bases). V dropped 6 bases and J dropped 11 bases, with 14 bases sitting between them. Germline assignment: CDR1 ENHRY and CDR2 SYGVKD. This CDR3 has 12 residues. CDR3 DNA: TGTGCCATCAGGGACCGGGACCGGGCCCAGCATTTT. Its protein is CAIRDRDRAQHF.

This sequence joins TRBV12-2 and TRBJ2-1; TRBD2 reflects the table's D call only, with no check against the DNA. TRBV12-2 is a pseudogene segment. This CDR3 region has 16 residues. The CDR3 protein is CASRLAGQRGGNEQFF. CDR3 sequence (DNA): TGTGCAAGTCGCTTAGCGGGGCAGCGGGGTGGCAATGAGCAGTTCTTC.